This T cell receptor beta chain came from a study of T cell clonotyping in hematopoietic cell transplantation. CDR3 length: 12 amino acids. Per the germline V gene, CDR1 is SNHLY and CDR2 is FYNNEI. V shed 6 bases, J shed 2 bases, and the junction held 0 bases outside the gene matches. Sequencing used immunoSEQ multiplex PCR; TCRdb keeps in-frame clones, though not all of them. The top ten hold roughly 30% of the sample, which has about 5,900 clones, approximately 80% seen once. This clonotype was sampled from a female patient younger than 45 who had an allogeneic stem cell transplant, so the T cells may come from the graft donor. Some clones in this sample may be carry-over from other donors' samples. This rearrangement joins TRBV2 to TRBJ1-2; 7 nucleotides line up with TRBD1. The sample was PBMCs, taken 100 days after allogeneic stem cell transplant. The CDR3 DNA follows: TGTGCCAGCAGGGACAGGAACTATGGCTACACCTTC. Its translation is CASRDRNYGYTF.